This TCR beta chain comes out of a study of tumor-infiltrating lymphocytes in localized non-small cell lung cancer. Study in general: The cohort mixed smokers and never-smokers, several histologies, and some post-neoadjuvant-chemotherapy samples. Regarding the study as a whole: Tumors had more T cell infiltration than uninvolved lung, per TCRbeta sequencing and CD3 counts. IM1 and IM2 tumors showed no difference in T-cell fraction. No link was found between tumor T-cell fraction and recurrence-free survival.

A remark on this clone: Its antigen is unknown.

CDR3 length: 14 amino acids. Germline V gene data show CDR1 as SGHRS and CDR2 as YFSETQ. The ends were cut back, 3 bases at V and 7 bases at J, with 14 bases in the middle. Only in-frame clones appear in the TCRdb table, and some are missing; sequencing was by immunoSEQ multiplex PCR. This table holds 20,000 to 30,000 clones, 73% found once. The sample comprised lung tumor tissue. This receptor was taken from a human donor with non-small cell lung cancer. V usage is TRBV5-1 and J usage is TRBJ2-1, with D unclear. The CDR3 here is CASSSAPGVNEQFF. In DNA form, the CDR3 reads TGCGCCAGCAGCTCAGCCCCCGGAGTTAATGAGCAGTTCTTC.